These T cell receptor beta chains were read from a single sample in a study of T cell clusters in autoimmune cytopenias. TCRdb reprocessed the multiplex PCR reads and stores each CDR3 protein as one record, lacking DNA. Its listing shows thousands of distinct CDR3 sequences. Sequencing used peripheral blood. These receptor sequences come from a human donor with an autoimmune cytopenia or autoimmune hepatitis (not recorded which). Each CDR3 is given with its conserved first and last residue. Some rows mark clone size as missing; the rest say once, few, many or name a class of expanded clone.

j_gene | abundance | v_gene | CDR3aa
TRBJ1-3 | - | TRBV24-1 | CATRTGLYSGNTIYF
TRBJ2-4 | medium-sized | TRBV20-1 | CSAIGVERNIQYF
TRBJ2-1 | medium-sized | TRBV19 | CASSQPGQGINEQFF
TRBJ2-1 | - | TRBV12-3/TRBV12-4 | CASSEGGGTYNEQFF
TRBJ1-4 | - | TRBV30 | CAWRVLSGLNEKLFF
TRBJ1-3 | - | TRBV18 | CASSTTRSSGNTIYF
TRBJ2-1 | medium-sized | TRBV20-1 | CSARDSLAGDIEQFF
TRBJ2-5 | - | TRBV20-1 | CSARDGQGLQETQYF
TRBJ1-5 | - | TRBV28 | CASRPIGGTGVRQPQHF
TRBJ1-1 | - | TRBV6-1 | CASSRGRVGTEAFF
TRBJ2-2 | medium-sized | TRBV18 | CASSPPGDTGELFF
TRBJ2-7 | - | TRBV20-1 | CSACRQGVGYEQYF
TRBJ2-1 | medium-sized | TRBV11-1 | CASSSTGNYNEQFF
TRBJ1-1 | - | TRBV5-6 | CASRGQAPNTEAFF
TRBJ2-2 | medium-sized | TRBV18 | CASSDQGAHNTGELFF
TRBJ1-6 | medium-sized | TRBV30 | CAWSLGTANSPLHF
TRBJ1-6 | - | TRBV15 | CATSSRIGTSTLVHF
TRBJ2-3 | medium-sized | TRBV7-6 | CASSLATSSSTDTQYF
TRBJ2-7 | - | TRBV27 | CASSEGHGASYEQYF